A single sample is the source of the 22 T cell receptor beta chains below, sequenced in a study of T cells in Graves' hyperthyroidism and ophthalmopathy. RNA transcripts gave rise to amplified TCR beta CDR3 regions. The study used the HTBI primer set for a first-round RT-PCR of the TCR CDR3. One entry per CDR3 protein, called by TCRdb with MiXCR from the multiplex PCR reads. In the table there are about 380,000 distinct CDR3 sequences, approximately 17% of which are singletons. Material for sequencing was blood. Receptors were obtained from a man between 18 and 29 years old with Graves' ophthalmopathy.

This clonotype was seen ten or more times. The chain joins TRBV2 to TRBJ1-1; TRBD1 matches 7 bases. Trimming at V came to 0 bases and at J to 6 bases, leaving 7 bases not matched to a gene. CDR1 is SNHLY and CDR2 is FYNNEI in the germline V gene. This CDR3 spans 15 amino acids. This CDR3 is CASSEAGGTVAEAFF. CDR3 sequence (DNA): TGTGCCAGCAGTGAAGCGGGAGGGACAGTGGCTGAAGCTTTCTTT.

This clonotype was seen only a few times. The rearrangement links TRBV18 to TRBJ2-3; D is perhaps TRBD1 (6 bases). The CDR3 loop spans 15 amino acids. Trimming shortened V by 4 bases and J by 0 bases, and 11 bases separated the two germline ends. The V gene's germline CDR1 is KGHSH and CDR2 LQKENI. CDR3 amino acids: CASSRTADSTDTQYF. The CDR3 bases are TGTGCCAGCTCACGGACAGCCGATAGCACAGATACGCAGTATTTT. The full variable domain, in which reference TRBV18 and TRBJ2-3 provide the parts outside the CDR3, is NAGVMQNPRHLVRRRGQEARLRCSPMKGHSHVYWYRQLPEEGLKFMVYLQKENIIDESGMPKERFSAEFPKEGPSILRIQQVVRGDSAAYFCASSRTADSTDTQYFGPGTRLTVL.

The sample holds a few counts of this clonotype. The chain links TRBV9 to TRBJ1-1, with TRBD1 identical over 10 bases. The CDR3 contains 13 residues. Germline V CDR1 and CDR2: SGDLS, YYNGEE. Germline trimming cut 4 bases from V and 6 bases from J; bases unmatched to any gene: 3. The CDR3 region is CASSLTGGSEAFF. As DNA, the CDR3 is TGTGCCAGCAGCCTGACAGGGGGCTCTGAAGCTTTCTTT. The entire variable domain, with the rest obtained from reference TRBV9 and TRBJ1-1, is as follows: DSGVTQTPKHLITATGQRVTLRCSPRSGDLSVYWYQQSLDQGLQFLIQYYNGEERAKGNILERFSAQQFPDLHSELNLSSLELGDSALYFCASSLTGGSEAFFGQGTRLTVV.

The V gene is TRBV15, the J gene TRBJ1-6, with 7 bases identical to TRBD1. The CDR3 spans 15 residues. Germline lookup yields CDR1 LNHNV and CDR2 YYDKDF (reference sequence). The J segment lost 2 bases and the V segment lost 8 bases, leaving 6 bases of the junction unmatched. Here the CDR3 DNA reads TGTGCCACCTCCGGGACAGCTACCTATAATTCACCCCTCCACTTT. Amino acid sequence: CATSGTATYNSPLHF. Using reference TRBV15 and TRBJ1-6 for the parts outside the CDR3, the full variable domain is DAMVIQNPRYQVTQFGKPVTLSCSQTLNHNVMYWYQQKSSQAPKLLFHYYDKDFNNEADTPDNFQSRRPNTSFCFLDIRSPGLGDTAMYLCATSGTATYNSPLHFGNGTRLTVT.

This clonotype was recorded at least ten times. V is TRBV7-9 and J is TRBJ2-7; D possibly corresponds to TRBD1 (6 bases). Germline lookup yields CDR1 SEHNR and CDR2 FQNEAQ (reference sequence). Trimming took 1 base from V and 3 from J, leaving 13 bases between them. There are 15 residues in the CDR3. CDR3 nucleotide sequence: TGTGCCAGCAGCTTAGTAATAGGACAGTACTACGAGCAGTACTTC. Its protein product is CASSLVIGQYYEQYF.

The chain has TRBV20-1 and TRBJ2-1, with 10 bases fitting TRBD2. The CDR3 contains 17 residues. Germline lookup yields CDR1 DFQATT and CDR2 SNEGSKA (reference sequence). V dropped 6 bases and J dropped 8; count of bases not matched to a gene: 19. CDR3 DNA: TGCAGTGCGGAGAGGTCCGAGCGGGGGGGCTGGGACGATGAGCAGTTCTTC. Translating gives CSAERSERGGWDDEQFF.

This clonotype was seen a handful of times. V and J are TRBV19 and TRBJ1-1; 9 bases fit TRBD1. CDR1 LNHDA and CDR2 SQIVND come from the germline V gene (reference sequence). After removal of 7 bases from V and 0 bases from J, the junction contained 12 bases not matched to a gene. This CDR3 is 17 amino acids long. The CDR3 reads CASTRGGQGKVNTEAFF. DNA of the CDR3: TGTGCCAGTACCCGAGGGGGACAGGGAAAGGTGAACACTGAAGCTTTCTTT.

The chain links TRBV6-1 to TRBJ1-2; TRBD1 agrees at 7 bases. V trimming: 6 bases; J trimming: 8 bases; junction bases outside the gene matches: 6. The CDR3 contains 12 residues. CDR1 and CDR2 from the germline V gene are MNHNS and SASEGT. The CDR3 coding sequence is TGTGCCAGCAGGACAGGGAGAAAAGGCTACACCTTC. Encoded protein: CASRTGRKGYTF.

This clonotype was seen at least ten times. One base away lies a much larger clone, so this may be a sequencing read error. The chain carries TRBV7-2 and TRBJ2-3; D call uncertain. The CDR3 runs to 17 residues. From germline, CDR1 is SGHTA and CDR2 FQGNSA. The CDR3 nucleotides read TGTGCCAGCAGCTTCCCCGCCTGGATAGTCAGCACAAATACGCAGTATTTT. This encodes CASSFPAWIVSTNTQYF. Based on the CDR3 plus reference TRBV7-2 and TRBJ2-3, the full variable domain is GAGVSQSPSNKVTEKGKDVELRCDPISGHTALYWYRQSLGQGLEFLIYFQGNSAPDKSGLPSDRFSAERTGGSVSTLTIQRTQQEDSAVYLCASSFPAWIVSTNTQYFGPGTRLTVL.

This chain uses TRBV7-9 with TRBJ1-3; D ambiguous. CDR3 length: 13 amino acids. Trimming stripped 5 bases from V and 6 bases from J, with 11 bases between. Germline CDR1 SEHNR, CDR2 FQNEAQ (reference sequence). The CDR3 loop reads CASSRLNSNTIYF. CDR3 DNA sequence: TGTGCCAGCAGCCGCCTGAACTCAAACACCATATATTTT.

In its sample, this clonotype was seen a few times. This may arise from a read error, as a much more abundant clone is one base away. The chain recombines TRBV3-1 with TRBJ1-2; possibly TRBD1 for D (5 bases). V was pared by 1 base and J by 6 bases, with 12 bases between. This CDR3 has 14 amino acids. CDR1 is LGHDT, CDR2 YNNKEL, per germline (reference sequence). CDR3 sequence: CASSQVGPGDGYTF. The CDR3 DNA is TGTGCCAGCAGCCAAGTGGGTCCGGGGGATGGCTACACCTTC.

This clonotype was detected many times. V gene TRBV7-3 combines with J gene TRBJ2-3; tentatively, D is TRBD2 (5 bases). The germline CDR1 and CDR2 sequences are SGHTA and FQGTGA. The CDR3 runs to 15 residues. V was pared by 5 bases and J by 0 bases, with 12 bases between. CDR3 nucleotides: TGTGCCAGCAGCCGCGAGGCGGGTAGCACAGATACGCAGTATTTT. Translating it yields CASSREAGSTDTQYF.

The chain carries TRBV15 and TRBJ2-5; D unclear. CDR1 is LNHNV, CDR2 YYDKDF, per germline (reference sequence). The CDR3 contains 14 residues. V lost 4 bases, J lost 2 bases, and 11 bases lay in between. CDR3 DNA sequence: TGTGCCACCAGCACCCCAGTCGCTCAAGAGACCCAGTACTTC. This sequence encodes CATSTPVAQETQYF.

In its sample, this clonotype was seen many times. The CDR3 region has the DNA TGTGCCAGCTCCCCGAGGAGGGGTACTGAAGCTTTCTTT. It is translated as CASSPRRGTEAFF. The chain uses TRBV18 and TRBJ1-1; maybe TRBD1 (5 bases). V was cut by 6 bases and J by 5 bases, with 13 bases left in between. The CDR3 runs to 13 residues. CDR1 KGHSH and CDR2 LQKENI come from the germline V gene.

This clonotype has at least ten counts. The V and J genes are TRBV7-2 and TRBJ2-3, with no clear D. Germline values: CDR1 SGHTA, CDR2 FQGNSA. V was trimmed by 1 base and J by 4 bases, leaving 6 bases between them. The CDR3 extends over 13 amino acids. CDR3 DNA: TGTGCCAGCAGCTTAGTTCTCCCAGATACGCAGTATTTT. It codes for CASSLVLPDTQYF.

At least ten counts were recorded for this clonotype. The V and J genes are TRBV6-1 and TRBJ1-5, with 11 bases identical to TRBD1. This CDR3 has 20 amino acids. With V trimmed by 6 bases and J by 0 bases, 16 bases remained unmatched. CDR1 and CDR2 from the germline V gene are MNHNS and SASEGT. CDR3: CASRALYGDRGIYSNQPQHF. The CDR3 region has the DNA TGTGCCAGCAGGGCCCTTTATGGGGACAGGGGGATCTATAGCAATCAGCCCCAGCATTTT.

On this clonotype: One base away lies a much larger clone, so this may be a sequencing read error. The CDR3 DNA reads as TGTGCCAGCAGCTCTCGACAGCTTTCTTTCACTTTCTTT. Protein: CASSSRQLSFTFF. The chain couples TRBV11-2 to TRBJ1-1; TRBD1 is a possible D gene (5 bases). The V gene's germline CDR1 is SGHAT and CDR2 FQNNGV. The CDR3 length is 13 residues. The ends were cut back, 4 bases at V and 12 bases at J, with 18 bases in the middle.

The chain combines TRBV28 with TRBJ2-1; 9 bases align to TRBD2. V was pared by 3 bases and J by 0 bases, with 12 bases of the junction left unmatched. The CDR3 is 19 residues long. From germline, CDR1 is MDHEN and CDR2 SYDVKM. The CDR3 loop is CASSLVSGRRLSSYNEQFF. The CDR3 region has the DNA TGTGCCAGCAGTTTGGTAAGCGGGAGGCGTTTAAGCTCCTACAATGAGCAGTTCTTC.

This clonotype was detected a few times. V usage is TRBV6-1 and J usage is TRBJ2-2, with a possible D match to TRBD1 (5 bases). The CDR3 has 15 residues. The ends were cut back, 6 bases at V and 10 bases at J, with 21 bases in the middle. The germline V gene has CDR1 MNHNS and CDR2 SASEGT. As DNA, the CDR3 is TGTGCCAGCAGCATAAACGTTCTACAGGCGATGGAGCTGTTTTTT. Its translation is CASSINVLQAMELFF.

In its sample, this clonotype was seen many times. The chain recombines TRBV6-5 with TRBJ1-1, with D uncertain. This CDR3 spans 15 amino acids. Trimming pared 0 bases from V and 2 bases from J, leaving 10 bases between. The germline gives CDR1 MNHEY, CDR2 SVGAGI. The CDR3 spells CASSYSAGPNTEAFF. The CDR3 DNA is TGTGCCAGCAGTTACTCGGCAGGTCCCAACACTGAAGCTTTCTTT.

This clonotype was seen a few times. The chain links TRBV5-1 to TRBJ1-2, with D unresolved. V was clipped by 0 bases and J by 7 bases, with 19 bases between them. Germline V CDR1 and CDR2: SGHRS, YFSETQ. CDR3 length: 16 amino acids. The DNA for the CDR3 is TGCGCCAGCAGCTTGGACGCGGCGAGTCCGGGTCGTGGCTACACCTTC. Translation gives CASSLDAASPGRGYTF.

The chain joins TRBV4-2 to TRBJ2-1; 9 positions agree with TRBD1. CDR1 is LGHNA and CDR2 is YNFKEQ in the germline V gene. Trimming cost V 1 base and J 7 bases; bases outside gene matches: 2. The CDR3 spans 14 residues. The CDR3 region is CASSQVGTGNEQFF. CDR3 DNA sequence: TGTGCCAGCAGCCAAGTTGGGACAGGGAATGAGCAGTTCTTC.